The clone carrying this T cell receptor (beta chain) was detected a few times. Its target is unknown. Sample treatment: roughly 10-day PBMC culture with coronavirus spike peptide pools or control peptides (ViraFEST assay). ViraFEST used peptide pools to expand antigen-specific T cells before TCR sequencing. IL-2 at about 9.3 IU/ml and peptide pools at roughly 9.1 ug/ml were added to PBMCs cultured at about 2.2 million per well. Per germline, CDR1 SEHNR and CDR2 FQNEAQ (reference sequence). V was clipped by 1 base and J by 10 bases, with 16 bases between them. This CDR3 is built from 14 residues. This specimen belongs to a study of vaccination and CD4 T cells after COVID-19. Overall study context: Median time from second vaccine dose to sampling was approximately 74 days (14 to 241).

Cultured CD4+ T cell DNA underwent sequencing with the Oncomine TCR Beta short-read assay. TCRdb reanalysed the PCR reads using MiXCR and keeps one entry per CDR3 protein. The profile shows approximately 16,000 distinct CDR3 sequences, 20% to 25% of them singletons. This receptor was identified in a human donor who received a COVID-19 vaccine. The input for sequencing was CD4+ T cells from blood, cultured in vitro, taken before SARS-CoV-2 vaccination. This chain connects TRBV7-9 to TRBJ2-5, with D possibly being TRBD2 (5 bases). CDR3 sequence (DNA): TGTGCCAGCAGCTTAGGTCCAGCGGCAATCAACCAGTACTTC. Translated, it gives CASSLGPAAINQYF.